This TCR beta chain was documented in a study of shared clonotypes between healthy human individuals (dated by TCRdb to 2018 to 2021). Some background on the complete study: A couple of women and a few men aged 18 to 49 years were included in the cohort. To increase sequencing depth and limit assay-specific biases, TCR repertoire library preparation and sequencing were carried out by different laboratories using diverse techniques. For each donor, three plates each were used for CD4 naive and CD4 memory, two plates were used for CD8 naive, and one plate was used for CD8 memory. To estimate repertoire size and how much clonotype sharing occurs between individuals, the study deeply sequenced the blood TCR repertoires of 4 to 6 healthy adults. Leukapheresis yielded between about 0.9 and 9 billion PBMCs per donor.

Regarding this clone: It has no known antigen specificity. Base-call qualities are not available, and no considerably larger clone is one nucleotide away.

Using the deep immunoSEQ assay, multiplex PCR amplified TCR CDR3 regions from genomic DNA. Extracted genomic DNA from each cell subset was distributed evenly across all wells of several immunoSEQ 96-well plates, and each plate was treated as a replicate. For sorted subsets, each replicate PCR was loaded with approximately 0.2 ug genomic DNA, equivalent to 25,000 to 35,000 T cell genomes. Purified libraries were quantified with a Qubit 3.0 fluorometer, sized on a Bioanalyzer 2100, and re-quantified with the KAPA Library Quantification kit. Each immunoSEQ 96-well plate was sequenced on its own single-read 150-cycle Illumina NextSeq 550 flow cell. Processing in the source paper ran as follows. Because the immunoSEQ output held only junctional sequences and lacked quality scores, the filtering could not match the filtering applied to full-length reads. To assign V/J genes and CDR3, sequences were annotated using PyIR, a Python wrapper for IgBLAST v1.9, with IMGT germline references. Any read was removed if the V/J assignment was weak (E-value above 1e-6), the CDR3 was missing, or the read contained stop codons, out-of-frame junctions, or ambiguous translated residues. A V3J clonotype was defined by an identical inferred V gene, J gene, and CDR3 amino acid sequence. To compute the percentage overlap between repertoires, the number of shared unique clonotypes was divided by the size of the smaller repertoire. Repertoire richness was assessed with RTK rarefaction, the Chao1 estimator, and Recon v2.1 estimates of unobserved clonotypes. OLGA was used to compute generation probabilities for all TCRbeta clonotypes that the gDNA method yielded from a few donors. TCRdb carries this immuneACCESS record with in-frame sequences only. Its versions omit some clonotypes, under half of them owing to an unresolved V gene in the studies checked, with the rest unexplained. V and J calls and clone size are those listed in that table; D and trimming were worked out from the DNA. The table for this sample lists roughly 2.1 million clones; approximately 94% of them were counted only once. The leading ten clones occupy 1.5% to 2% of the sample.

The germline V gene (reference sequence) provides CDR1 LNHDA and CDR2 SQIVND. The junction shows trimming of 1 base on V and 5 bases on J, plus 9 bases between the germline ends. The CDR3 measures 14 amino acids from cysteine to phenylalanine. The only DNA kept is the CDR3, 42 bases in frame from the first base. Results the study describes overall, beyond this receptor: Sharing across a few donors was observed for roughly 5.4% of naive CD4, over 3% of naive CD8, 2% to 2.5% of memory CD4, and approximately 0.41% of memory CD8 clonotypes. Compared with non-shared clonotypes, the clonotypes found in all four sorted-subset donors had higher generation probabilities. Incomplete sequencing was indicated by rarefaction of sorted-subset datasets, despite the large sequencing depth. Estimated clonotype richness was generally larger for naive than for memory subsets. Because the study included only a small number of donors, the genetic and exposure-history diversity represented was limited. Based on pairwise subsampling, the degree of clonotype sharing among donors was expected to be affected by sequencing depth. Sampling was limited to blood, and TCR repertoires in tissue likely differ from TCR repertoires in blood.

For the CD8 naive samples, CD45RO-negative cells were positively selected for CCR7, yielding a CD45RA+CCR7+ population from which TemRA cells were excluded. Healthy HIV-negative adults with no recently reported acute infections or vaccinations were included as donors. Every donor was a Caucasian adult residing in Nashville, Tennessee, USA. Blood was obtained by leukapheresis, after which PBMCs were separated by Ficoll-Histopaque density gradient centrifugation and cryopreserved in liquid nitrogen vapor phase. Analytical flow cytometry was used to check the purity and quantity of each magnetically sorted T cell population. Genomic DNA was isolated from every sorted fraction and measured by UV absorbance on a Nanodrop 2000c.

The receptor chain draws on TRBV19 and TRBJ1-5; the D gene is unclear. The receptor was isolated from a man between 18 and 35 years old in good health. Some clones in this sample may be carry-over from other donors' samples. Sequenced material: naive CD8+ T cells from PBMCs. Explained via the paper, the cell subset or site label denotes: CD45RA+CCR7+. The CDR3 is CASSIGGNHQPQHF. The DNA sequence is given as TGTGCCAGTAGTATAGGGGGAAACCATCAGCCCCAGCATTTT.